The next 6 T cell receptor beta chains were all read from a single sample in a study of Tregs in tolerant kidney transplant recipients. Using immunoSEQ multiplex PCR, the repertoire was profiled, and TCRdb retains in-frame clones only, with some absent. The table lists 50,000 to 55,000 clones, roughly nine tenths of them singletons. Mixed chimerism was transient after nonmyeloablative marrow transplants from related graft donors. This material consisted of CD8+ T cells from blood (PBMCs), taken 24 months after the transplant. Receptors were obtained from a human patient who received a combined kidney and bone marrow transplant. Some T cells could come from the graft donor.

This clone was counted a single time. This chain joins TRBV2 and TRBJ2-7, with 12 bases identical to TRBD1. V lost 6 bases to trimming and J lost 5 bases; unmatched junction nucleotides: 8. This CDR3 contains 15 residues. Germline values: CDR1 SNHLY, CDR2 FYNNEI. The CDR3 coding sequence is TGTGCCAGCAGACCAGGGACAGGGGGCATCAACGAGCAGTACTTC. Encoded protein: CASRPGTGGINEQYF.

V gene TRBV4-3 combines with J gene TRBJ2-7; 7 nucleotides match TRBD1. CDR1 is LGHNA, CDR2 YSLEER, per germline. Losses at the gene ends were 0 bases for V and 5 bases for J; bases not matched to a gene: 10. The CDR3 sequence is 16 residues long. CDR3 DNA sequence: TGCGCCAGCAGCCAAGATAGGGCAGGGGGTGTCCACGAGCAGTACTTC. It specifies CASSQDRAGGVHEQYF.

The chain joins TRBV19 to TRBJ2-7; TRBD2 matches 10 bases. Unmatched junction bases numbered 22, after V lost 7 bases and J lost 7 bases. Per germline, CDR1 LNHDA and CDR2 SQIVND (reference sequence). This CDR3 is built from 18 residues. The CDR3 protein is CASTKFGGIAGGPGEQYF. Written as DNA, the CDR3 is TGTGCCAGTACTAAGTTCGGGGGGATAGCGGGAGGACCGGGAGAGCAGTACTTC. The full variable domain, in which reference TRBV19 and TRBJ2-7 provide the parts outside the CDR3, is DGGITQSPKYLFRKEGQNVTLSCEQNLNHDAMYWYRQDPGQGLRLIYYSQIVNDFQKGDIAEGYSVSREKKESFPLTVTSAQKNPTAFYLCASTKFGGIAGGPGEQYFGPGTRLTVT.

The chain joins TRBV27 to TRBJ2-7; maybe TRBD2 (5 bases). This CDR3 region has 16 residues. V shed 5 bases and J shed 0 bases, with 17 bases lying between them. Germline V gene sequence: CDR1 MNHEY, CDR2 SMNVEV (reference sequence). CDR3 DNA: TGTGCCAGCAGTCCGTCCCGGGGAGTCCGCTCCTACGAGCAGTACTTC. This sequence encodes CASSPSRGVRSYEQYF.

The chain joins TRBV13 to TRBJ2-1; D is perhaps TRBD2 (5 bases). The germline CDR1 and CDR2 sequences are PRHDT and FYEKMQ (reference sequence). The CDR3 loop spans 12 amino acids. The V end was cut by 5 bases, the J end by 9 bases, with 11 bases between. CDR3 bases: TGTGCCAGCAGCGTGAATCGGGGTGAGCAGTTCTTC. Residues: CASSVNRGEQFF.

V and J are TRBV4-1 and TRBJ2-7; TRBD2 matches at 9 bases. Germline CDR1 MGHRA, CDR2 YSYEKL. This CDR3 is built from 16 residues. J lost 4 bases, V lost 0 bases, and 7 bases had no gene match. The CDR3 bases are TGCGCCAGCAGCCAAGAATTTCCGGGACTAGCTTACGAGCAGTACTTC. As protein: CASSQEFPGLAYEQYF.